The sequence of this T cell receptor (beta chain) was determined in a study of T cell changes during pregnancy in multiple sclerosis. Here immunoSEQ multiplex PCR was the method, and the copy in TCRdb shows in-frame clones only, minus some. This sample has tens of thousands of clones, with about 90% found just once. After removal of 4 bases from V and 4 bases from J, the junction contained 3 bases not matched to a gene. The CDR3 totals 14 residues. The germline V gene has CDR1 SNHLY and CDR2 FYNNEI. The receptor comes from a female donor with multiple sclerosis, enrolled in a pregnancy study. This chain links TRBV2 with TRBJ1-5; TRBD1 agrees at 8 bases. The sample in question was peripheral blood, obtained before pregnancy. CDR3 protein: CASSVDRANQPQHF. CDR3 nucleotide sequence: TGTGCCAGCAGTGTGGACAGGGCAAATCAGCCCCAGCATTTT.